This T cell receptor (beta chain) was sequenced in a study of cytomegalovirus exposure and HLA in healthy donors. The PCR employed 60 Vbeta primers together with 13 Jbeta primers. Profiled with immunoSEQ multiplex PCR; TCRdb holds only in-frame clones, not every one. The data show around 170,000 clones, with about 79% seen just once and around 1.6% held by the top ten. Worth noting for this clone: Its target is not known.

The V and J ends lost 5 bases and 5 bases respectively, with 18 bases between them. Germline V gives CDR1 SNHLY, CDR2 FYNNEI. This CDR3 has 15 residues. The study's findings and limits: Across donors, presence/absence analyses took sequencing depth to be roughly uniform. The authors considered a cluster of highly shared sequence variants likely to be a sequencing artifact.

Sequencing was carried out using PBMCs. This chain uses TRBV2 with TRBJ1-1, with a weak D call TRBD1 (5 bases). This receptor was identified in a man between 18 and 29 years old in good health and CMV-seronegative. CDR3 in amino acids: CASSQDSGMGTEAFF. The CDR3 DNA reads as TGTGCCAGCAGTCAAGACAGCGGGATGGGGACTGAAGCTTTCTTT.